This T cell receptor (beta chain) originates from a study of OX40 agonist ivuxolimab in advanced cancers. Study observations and caveats: Within 6 weeks, CD4+ and CD8+ blood T cells expanded clonally at 0.1 to 3.0 mg/kg. Average numbers of expanded clones were greater in CD8+ T cells than in CD4+.

Exclusion of a patient followed from autoimmune disease history or systemic immunosuppression. Sampling of blood occurred at baseline, cycle 4 day 1, and cycle 7 day 1. Worth noting for this clone: Its antigen remains unknown.

The CDR3 is 19 amino acids. V lost 3 bases, J lost 3 bases, and 14 bases stayed unmatched. The repertoire was sequenced with immunoSEQ multiplex PCR; TCRdb's copy has only in-frame clones and lacks some. The sample yields 84,000 or so clones, 70% to 90% seen once. The V gene is TRBV23-1, the J gene TRBJ2-2, with 9 nucleotides matching TRBD1. TRBV23-1 is an open reading frame whose function is uncertain. The sample was CD4+ or CD8+ T cells sorted from blood, taken in a trial of the OX40 agonist ivuxolimab. The source is an adult with an advanced solid tumor such as melanoma, head and neck, liver or kidney cancer. CDR3 residues: CASSHQRDREVVDTGELFF. CDR3 coding DNA: TGCGCCAGCAGTCATCAGCGGGACAGGGAGGTAGTGGACACCGGGGAGCTGTTTTTT.